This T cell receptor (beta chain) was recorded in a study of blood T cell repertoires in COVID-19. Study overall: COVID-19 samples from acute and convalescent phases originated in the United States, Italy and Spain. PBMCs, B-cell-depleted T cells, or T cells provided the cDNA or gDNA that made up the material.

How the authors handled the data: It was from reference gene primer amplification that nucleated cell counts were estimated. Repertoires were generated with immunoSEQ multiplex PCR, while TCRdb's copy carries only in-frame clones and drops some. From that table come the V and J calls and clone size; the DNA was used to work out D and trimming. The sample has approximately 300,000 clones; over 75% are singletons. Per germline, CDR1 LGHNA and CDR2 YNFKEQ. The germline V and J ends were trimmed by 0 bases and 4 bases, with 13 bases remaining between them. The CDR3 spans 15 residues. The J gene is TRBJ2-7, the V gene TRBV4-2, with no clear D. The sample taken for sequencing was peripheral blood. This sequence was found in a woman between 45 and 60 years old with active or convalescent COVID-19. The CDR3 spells CASSQDPVSLYEQYF. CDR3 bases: TGTGCCAGCAGCCAAGATCCGGTCTCCCTTTACGAGCAGTACTTC.